The 4 T cell receptor beta chains given below trace back to one sample, sequenced in a study of blood T cell repertoires in COVID-19 (dated by TCRdb to about 2020). Library generation was performed with the immunoSEQ multiplex PCR assay. Held by TCRdb, this immuneACCESS table contains in-frame sequences only and omits some clones. Under half of the omission traces to an unresolved V gene where checked; the cause of the rest is unknown. The sample table records tens of thousands of clones; roughly 78% of these occur just once. Under 5.5% of the sample comes from the top ten. The specimen sequenced was peripheral blood. These TCRs come from a woman between 65 and 79 years old with acute or convalescent COVID-19.

The J gene is TRBJ1-6, the V gene TRBV6-1; D remains ambiguous. The germline V gene encodes CDR1 MNHNS and CDR2 SASEGT. V lost 3 bases and J lost 8, with 17 bases in between. This CDR3 contains 16 residues. In DNA form, the CDR3 reads TGTGCCAGCAGTGAGGCGTTTGGAGGGAGTGATTCACCCCTCCACTTT. It specifies CASSEAFGGSDSPLHF.

This clone was seen a handful of times. This chain uses TRBV2 with TRBJ1-5; D unclear. Trimming pared 5 bases from V and 2 bases from J, leaving 10 bases between. The V gene's germline CDR1 is SNHLY and CDR2 FYNNEI. This CDR3 has 14 residues. CDR3 protein: CASSSGAGNQPQHF. DNA of the CDR3: TGTGCCAGCAGTTCCGGAGCCGGCAATCAGCCCCAGCATTTT. Filled out from reference TRBV2 and TRBJ1-5, the complete variable domain reads EPEVTQTPSHQVTQMGQEVILRCVPISNHLYFYWYRQILGQKVEFLVSFYNNEISEKSEIFDDQFSVERPDGSNFTLKIRSTKLEDSAMYFCASSSGAGNQPQHFGDGTRLSIL.

The chain's CDR3 is CASRQGLGGLELFF. The CDR3 bases are TGTGCCAGCAGGCAGGGACTGGGTGGGCTGGAGCTGTTTTTT. The chain joins TRBV6-6 to TRBJ2-2; D is perhaps TRBD2 (6 bases). Trimming cost V 6 bases and J 10 bases, with 18 bases left between them. The CDR3 has 14 residues. Per the germline V gene, CDR1 is MNHNY and CDR2 is SVGAGI (reference sequence).

This sequence joins TRBV6-5 and TRBJ1-5, with 7 bases aligning to TRBD1. Germline V gene data show CDR1 as MNHEY and CDR2 as SVGAGI. The CDR3 totals 15 residues. Trimming took 4 bases from V and 4 from J; bases not matched to a gene: 7. The CDR3 here is CASSSDRVFNQPQHF. DNA of the CDR3: TGTGCCAGCAGTTCCGACAGGGTCTTTAATCAGCCCCAGCATTTT.